This TCR beta chain originates from a study of beta chain features in type 1 diabetes. In the study overall: Cells sorted and examined across all samples totaled 90 million to 120 million.

General observations from the study: High-TCR-expressing cells could be over-represented by cDNA sequencing. TCRB CDR3s were moderately but significantly shorter in Type 1 diabetes patients in all four CD4+ subsets.

This clone was seen more than once but under ten times. Its matching antigen is unknown. Expressed TCRB transcripts got sequenced, as all isolated RNA was reverse transcribed. The data were produced by immunoSEQ multiplex PCR, yet TCRdb's version contains in-frame clones alone and is incomplete. The sample consists of approximately 160,000 clones, around 10% of them appearing once. CD4+ naive, central memory, regulatory and stem cell-like memory subsets were isolated by sorting on CD45RO/CCR7/CD25/CD127/CD95/CD27. The V segment lost 6 bases and the J segment 3 bases; nucleotides outside the gene matches: 7. CDR1 and CDR2 from the germline V gene are MDHEN and SYDVKM. The CDR3 contains 14 residues.

This TCR was recovered from a man aged 25 to 40 with type 1 diabetes. The chain joins TRBV28 to TRBJ2-7; 8 nucleotides align to TRBD1. The sequencing sample was made of central memory CD4+ T cells from blood. This CDR3 reads CASRDPGQVYEQYF. CDR3 coding DNA: TGTGCCAGCAGAGATCCGGGACAGGTCTACGAGCAGTACTTC.